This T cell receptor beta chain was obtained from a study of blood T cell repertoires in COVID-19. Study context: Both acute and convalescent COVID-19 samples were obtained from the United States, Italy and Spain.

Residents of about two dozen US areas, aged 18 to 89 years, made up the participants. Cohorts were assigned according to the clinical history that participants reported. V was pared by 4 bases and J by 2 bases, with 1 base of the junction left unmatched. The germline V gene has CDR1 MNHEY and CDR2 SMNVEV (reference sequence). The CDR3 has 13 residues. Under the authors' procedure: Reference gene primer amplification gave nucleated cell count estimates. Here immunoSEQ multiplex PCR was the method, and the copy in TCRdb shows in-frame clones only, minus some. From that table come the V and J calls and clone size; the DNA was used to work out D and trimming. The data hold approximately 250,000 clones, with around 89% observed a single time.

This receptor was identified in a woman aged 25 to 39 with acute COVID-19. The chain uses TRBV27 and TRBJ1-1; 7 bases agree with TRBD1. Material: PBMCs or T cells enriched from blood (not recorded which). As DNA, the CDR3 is TGTGCCAGCAGTTCAGGGGGAAACACTGAAGCTTTCTTT. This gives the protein CASSSGGNTEAFF.